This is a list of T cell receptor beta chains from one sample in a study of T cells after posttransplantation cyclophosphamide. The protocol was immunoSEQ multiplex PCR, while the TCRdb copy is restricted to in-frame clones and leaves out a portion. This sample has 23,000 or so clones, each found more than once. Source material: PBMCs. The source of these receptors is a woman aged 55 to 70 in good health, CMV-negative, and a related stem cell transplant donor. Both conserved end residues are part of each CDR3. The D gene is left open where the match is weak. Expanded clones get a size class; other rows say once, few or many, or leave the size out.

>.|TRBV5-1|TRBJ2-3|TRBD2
CASSPSGRVTDTQYF
TGCGCCAGCAGCCCCAGCGGGAGAGTAACAGATACGCAGTATTTT
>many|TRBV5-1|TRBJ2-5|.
CASSLAVGPETQYF
TGCGCCAGCAGCTTGGCGGTGGGGCCGGAGACCCAGTACTTC
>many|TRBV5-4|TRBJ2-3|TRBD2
CASSFSGGARDTQYF
TGTGCCAGCAGCTTTAGCGGGGGGGCCAGAGATACGCAGTATTTT
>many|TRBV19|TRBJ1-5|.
CASSIRGRGNQPQHF
TGTGCCAGTAGTATCAGAGGGAGGGGGAATCAGCCCCAGCATTTT
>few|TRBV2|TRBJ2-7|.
CASSSSRSSYEQYF
TGTGCCAGCAGCTCTAGCAGAAGCTCCTACGAGCAGTACTTC
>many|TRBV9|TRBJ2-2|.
CASSVAGTPTSGELFF
TGTGCCAGCAGCGTAGCCGGGACACCGACCTCCGGGGAGCTGTTTTTT
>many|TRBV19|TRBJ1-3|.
CASSTPTGYSGNTIYF
TGTGCCAGTAGTACCCCTACAGGGTACTCTGGAAACACCATATATTTT
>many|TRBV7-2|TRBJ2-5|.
CASSLSRAEETQYF
TGTGCCAGCAGCTTAAGCAGGGCCGAAGAGACCCAGTACTTC
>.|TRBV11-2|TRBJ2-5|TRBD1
CASSSLMTGPKETQYF
TGTGCCAGCAGCTCCCTCATGACAGGGCCGAAAGAGACCCAGTACTTC
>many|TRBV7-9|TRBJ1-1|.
CASSSPLTRNTEAFF
TGTGCCAGCAGCTCACCTTTGACTCGGAACACTGAAGCTTTCTTT
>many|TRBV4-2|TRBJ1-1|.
CASTAVVWNTEAFF
TGTGCCAGCACGGCGGTCGTTTGGAACACTGAAGCTTTCTTT
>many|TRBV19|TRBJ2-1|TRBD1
CASRSGQSYNEQFF
TGTGCCAGTAGATCGGGACAGTCCTACAATGAGCAGTTCTTC
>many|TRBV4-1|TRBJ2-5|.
CASSQERATGTQYF
TGCGCCAGCAGCCAAGAACGAGCGACGGGGACCCAGTACTTC
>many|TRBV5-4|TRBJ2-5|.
CASSLMGSETQYF
TGTGCCAGCAGCTTGATGGGGAGCGAGACCCAGTACTTC
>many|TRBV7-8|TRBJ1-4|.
CASSSIINPTNEKLFF
TGTGCCAGCAGCTCTATAATTAACCCAACTAATGAAAAACTGTTTTTT
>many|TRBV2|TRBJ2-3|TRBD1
CASRNDRGTDTQYF
TGTGCCAGCAGGAACGACAGGGGCACAGATACGCAGTATTTT